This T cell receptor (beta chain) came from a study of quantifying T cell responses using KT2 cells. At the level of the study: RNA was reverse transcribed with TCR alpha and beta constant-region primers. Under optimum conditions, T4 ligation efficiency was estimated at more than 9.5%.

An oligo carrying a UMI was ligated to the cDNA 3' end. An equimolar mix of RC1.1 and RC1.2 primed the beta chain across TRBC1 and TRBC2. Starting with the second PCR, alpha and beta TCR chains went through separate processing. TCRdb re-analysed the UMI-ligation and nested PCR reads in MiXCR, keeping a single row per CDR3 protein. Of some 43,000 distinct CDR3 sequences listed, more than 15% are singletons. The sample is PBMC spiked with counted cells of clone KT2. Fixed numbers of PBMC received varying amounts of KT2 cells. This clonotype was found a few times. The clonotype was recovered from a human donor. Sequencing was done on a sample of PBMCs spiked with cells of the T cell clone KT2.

Here the CDR3 reads CASSGGLAGGREQYF. In DNA, the CDR3 is TGTGCCAGCAGCGGGGGACTAGCGGGGGGGCGCGAGCAGTACTTC. The chain uses TRBV2 and TRBJ2-7; TRBD2 matches 16 bases. Trimming cost V 6 bases and J 6 bases; bases outside gene matches: 5. CDR1 and CDR2 from the germline V gene are SNHLY and FYNNEI. The CDR3 length is 15 residues.